The rows below give T cell receptor beta chains drawn from one sample of a study of neurological immune-mediated disorders. TCRdb recomputed calls from the 5' RACE reads with MiXCR, one row per CDR3 protein. The sample includes under 100,000 distinct CDR3 sequences, about 4.3% of them seen just once. Sequencing was carried out using PBMCs. These receptors originate from a woman aged 55-70 years with multiple sclerosis. Each CDR3 is given with its conserved first and last residue. A D gene is named only where the DNA matches it firmly. For some rows the clone size is stated as once, few or many, or as a class when expanded; others skip it.

d_gene	v_gene	abundance	j_gene	CDR3nt	CDR3aa
TRBD1	TRBV28	few	TRBJ2-4	TGTGCCAGCAGTTTAGGGGCGGGACAGGGAGGACTAGCCAAAAACATTCAGTACTTC	CASSLGAGQGGLAKNIQYF
.	TRBV20-1	few	TRBJ2-2	TGCAGTGCTAAAGATCAGAACACCGGGGAGCTGTTTTTT	CSAKDQNTGELFF
TRBD2	TRBV6-6	many	TRBJ2-1	TGTGCCAGCAGTTACTCGGAGCGGGGGGGCAATGAGCAGTTCTTC	CASSYSERGGNEQFF
.	TRBV20-1	many	TRBJ1-1	TGCAGTGCAGGGTTGTACACTGAAGCTTTCTTT	CSAGLYTEAFF
.	TRBV20-1	many	TRBJ2-5	TGCAGTGCTACAGGACAGCAAGAGACCCAGTACTTC	CSATGQQETQYF
.	TRBV20-1	many	TRBJ2-3	TGCAGTGCCCCGGACGGGACCCCGGATACGCAGTATTTT	CSAPDGTPDTQYF
.	TRBV4-1	many	TRBJ1-6	TGCGCCAGCAGCCAAGATCGGATAGGGACTTCACCCCTCCACTTT	CASSQDRIGTSPLHF
TRBD1	TRBV24-1	many	TRBJ1-5	TGTGCCACCAGTGACACCGGGACAGGGGGCTTCCAGCCCCAGCATTTT	CATSDTGTGGFQPQHF
.	TRBV6-6	many	TRBJ1-5	TGTGCCAGCACGGGATCGGTGGGGAGCAATCAGCCCCAGCATTTT	CASTGSVGSNQPQHF
.	TRBV7-9	many	TRBJ1-2	TGTGCCAGCAGCTTACCGGGGCCCGGGCATGGCTACACCTTC	CASSLPGPGHGYTF
TRBD1	TRBV12-3/TRBV12-4	many	TRBJ1-4	TGTGCCAGCAGCAGGGACGGGACAGCTGAAAAACTGTTTTTT	CASSRDGTAEKLFF
.	TRBV7-2	many	TRBJ2-7	TGTGCCAGCAGCTTAGCACGGGGAAAACAGGGAACCTACGAGCAGTACTTC	CASSLARGKQGTYEQYF
.	TRBV27	many	TRBJ2-6	TGTGCCAGCAGTATACAGGGAACTGGGGCCAACGTCCTGACTTTC	CASSIQGTGANVLTF
TRBD1	TRBV12-3/TRBV12-4	many	TRBJ2-2	TGTGCCAGCAGACGACGGACAGGGGGCAGGGCCGGGGAGCTGTTTTTT	CASRRRTGGRAGELFF
TRBD1	TRBV12-3/TRBV12-4	many	TRBJ2-7	TGTGCCAGCACCTTGGCCCAGGGGGCCTACGAGCAGTACTTC	CASTLAQGAYEQYF
.	TRBV15	many	TRBJ2-1	TGTGCCACCGTCCGGGACACGAGCTACAATGAGCAGTTCTTC	CATVRDTSYNEQFF
.	TRBV3-1	many	TRBJ1-1	TGTGCCAGCAGCCAACCCTCGACAGGTGGCACTGAAGCTTTCTTT	CASSQPSTGGTEAFF
.	TRBV7-2	many	TRBJ1-5	TGTGCCAGCAGCCGTGGGGCAGGGAATCAGCCCCAGCATTTT	CASSRGAGNQPQHF
TRBD1	TRBV27	many	TRBJ2-7	TGTGCCAGCGGACAGGGGGGGTACGAGCAGTACTTC	CASGQGGYEQYF
.	TRBV27	many	TRBJ1-1	TGTGCCAGCAGTTTAGGTAGTCCTGAAGCTTTCTTT	CASSLGSPEAFF
.	TRBV7-2	many	TRBJ2-7	TGTGCCAGCAGCTTAGCGTCCACTGGTGGCTACGAGCAGTACTTC	CASSLASTGGYEQYF
TRBD2	TRBV5-8	many	TRBJ2-3	TGTGCCAGCAGAGTCTCGGGACTAGCCCCAGATACGCAGTATTTT	CASRVSGLAPDTQYF
TRBD1	TRBV5-1	many	TRBJ2-7	TGCGCCAGCAGCCCATCGGGACAGGGCTACGAGCAGTACTTC	CASSPSGQGYEQYF
TRBD1	TRBV12-3/TRBV12-4	many	TRBJ1-6	TGTGCCAGCAGTTTAGTAGGACAGGGGGCTTCACCCCTCCACTTT	CASSLVGQGASPLHF
TRBD2	TRBV20-1	many	TRBJ2-1	TGCAGTGCTAGAGATCAAAGGAGCGGGGATTACAATGAGCAGTTCTTC	CSARDQRSGDYNEQFF
TRBD1	TRBV5-1	many	TRBJ2-3	TGCGCCAGCAGCTTATCCCGACAGGGCCTTCGCACAGATACGCAGTATTTT	CASSLSRQGLRTDTQYF
TRBD2	TRBV5-1	many	TRBJ2-7	TGCGCCAGCAGCTTGGCCGGGGGGTCCTCCTACGAGCAGTACTTC	CASSLAGGSSYEQYF
TRBD1	TRBV5-5	many	TRBJ1-1	TGTGCCAGCAGCTTGGTCAGGGGGCTGGGAGCTTTCTTT	CASSLVRGLGAFF
.	TRBV6-5	many	TRBJ2-4	TGTGCCAGCAGCCTATCACTAGCCAAAAACATTCAGTACTTC	CASSLSLAKNIQYF
.	TRBV4-1	many	TRBJ2-1	TGCGCCAGCAGCCAATTGAGAAACAATGAGCAGTTCTTC	CASSQLRNNEQFF
.	TRBV12-3/TRBV12-4	many	TRBJ2-2	TGTGCCAGCCTCATCCCTCAGGGTTCGACCGGGGAGCTGTTTTTT	CASLIPQGSTGELFF
.	TRBV7-9	many	TRBJ2-7	TGTGCCAGCAGTTTGAGATTGCAGGGGGGCTACGAGCAGTACTTC	CASSLRLQGGYEQYF
TRBD1	TRBV28	many	TRBJ2-7	TGTGCCAGTAAAAGACAGGGGGATTCTTACGAGCAGTACTTC	CASKRQGDSYEQYF
TRBD2	TRBV7-2	many	TRBJ2-7	TGTGCCAGCAGCCCCCGGACTAGCGGGGCCTACGAGCAGTACTTC	CASSPRTSGAYEQYF
.	TRBV7-8	many	TRBJ2-5	TGTGCCAGCAGCTTAGCCCTAACGGCGGGAGAGACCCAGTACTTC	CASSLALTAGETQYF
.	TRBV5-1	many	TRBJ2-5	TGCGCCAGCAGCTTGGGATTACGGGGCCAAGAGACCCAGTACTTC	CASSLGLRGQETQYF
.	TRBV4-1	many	TRBJ1-3	TGCGCCAGCAGCCAAGATAGAGGGACTGGAAACACCATATATTTT	CASSQDRGTGNTIYF
TRBD1	TRBV6-6	many	TRBJ1-2	TGTGCCAGCAGTGCACAGGGGTCTGGCTACACCTTC	CASSAQGSGYTF
.	TRBV7-9	many	TRBJ2-7	TGTGCCAGCAGCTTCGGGGACGGTTACGAGCAGTACTTC	CASSFGDGYEQYF
.	TRBV9	many	TRBJ1-1	TGTGCCAGCAGCGTAGTCGGGGATTACACTGAAGCTTTCTTT	CASSVVGDYTEAFF
.	TRBV11-1	many	TRBJ2-5	TGTGCCAGCAGCCAAAGACTAAGCGGGGAGACCCAGTACTTC	CASSQRLSGETQYF
TRBD1	TRBV6-5	many	TRBJ1-6	TGTGCCAGCAGTTACGCGACAGGGTATGGGAATTCACCCCTCCACTTT	CASSYATGYGNSPLHF
.	TRBV5-6	.	TRBJ1-5	.	CASSFYICSARVGQGNPPQHF
.	TRBV5-1	many	TRBJ2-3	TGCGCCAGCAGCCTTAACAGGAAAAGCACAGATACGCAGTATTTT	CASSLNRKSTDTQYF
.	TRBV7-2	many	TRBJ2-3	TGTGCCAGCAGCTTGGTATTGAGGGGGGACACAGATACGCAGTATTTT	CASSLVLRGDTDTQYF
TRBD1	TRBV7-9	many	TRBJ1-1	TGTGCCAGCAGCTTAGTACAGGGGATAGGGGCCACTGAAGCTTTCTTT	CASSLVQGIGATEAFF
TRBD1	TRBV29-1	many	TRBJ2-7	TGCAGCGTCTCCAAGGCCGGGACAGGCTCCTACGAGCAGTACTTC	CSVSKAGTGSYEQYF
.	TRBV5-1	many	TRBJ2-1	TGCGCCAGCAGCTTAGTTGCGGGGTTGAGGAATGAGCAGTTCTTC	CASSLVAGLRNEQFF
TRBD2	TRBV7-2	many	TRBJ2-1	TGTGCCAGCAGCCGAAGACTAGCGGGGGGGCTGAATGAGCAGTTCTTC	CASSRRLAGGLNEQFF
.	TRBV3-1	many	TRBJ1-2	TGTGCCAGCAGCCTACTGGAGATTAACCATGGCTACACCTTC	CASSLLEINHGYTF
TRBD1	TRBV27	many	TRBJ1-4	TGTGCCAGCAGTCATACCCCCCCCGGGCCCTACCGCGGGACAGCTGAAAAACTGTTTTTT	CASSHTPPGPYRGTAEKLFF
.	TRBV20-1	many	TRBJ2-7	TGCAGTGCGTTCCGGGACTTATCCTACGAGCAGTACTTC	CSAFRDLSYEQYF
TRBD1	TRBV5-1	many	TRBJ2-7	TGCGCCAGCAGCCGAGCGGGACAGGGGGCAAAGGAGCAGTACTTC	CASSRAGQGAKEQYF
TRBD2	TRBV12-3/TRBV12-4	many	TRBJ2-2	TGTGCCAGCAGTTTGATCGGGGGGGCCGGGGAGCTGTTTTTT	CASSLIGGAGELFF
TRBD1	TRBV29-1	many	TRBJ2-7	TGCAGCGCCCGGACAGGGTCCAACTACGAGCAGTACTTC	CSARTGSNYEQYF
TRBD1	TRBV6-6	many	TRBJ2-1	TGTGCCAGCAGCTCGTGGGACAGGGGGCCGGTAGAGCAGTTCTTC	CASSSWDRGPVEQFF
.	TRBV5-1	many	TRBJ1-6	TGCGCCAGCAGCTTGGGGGAGGGTTCACCCCTCCACTTT	CASSLGEGSPLHF
.	TRBV18	many	TRBJ1-6	TGTGCCAGCTCACCACCTGTGGGGCAAGATTCACCCCTCCACTTT	CASSPPVGQDSPLHF
.	TRBV3-1	many	TRBJ2-7	TGTGCCAGCAGCCAAGACAGGTACGAGCAGTACTTC	CASSQDRYEQYF
.	TRBV27	many	TRBJ2-2	TGTGCCAGCAGGATGACAGGTCCTCTAAACGGGGAGCTGTTTTTT	CASRMTGPLNGELFF